This TCR beta chain appears in the sequencing data of a study of early T cells in non-severe SARS-CoV-2 infection. The overall study: Unsorted whole-blood RNA was sequenced in bulk, leaving chains unpaired.

Only a few counts were recorded for this clonotype. The target antigen is unknown. Trimming took off 3 bases at V and 11 bases at J, with 20 bases between the two ends. CDR3 size: 14 residues. Per germline, CDR1 SNHLY and CDR2 FYNNEI. Individually, cDNA molecules had unique molecular identifiers attached to them. TCRdb recomputed calls from the 5' RACE reads with MiXCR, one row per CDR3 protein. The sample carries 30,000 to 40,000 distinct CDR3 sequences, 7.9% recorded once. Points from the study as a whole: VDJdb matching skewed toward anti-spike CD8 responses, missing private and CD4 specificities.

The sequence derives from an adult who was a healthcare worker with PCR-confirmed SARS-CoV-2 infection or an uninfected control (not recorded which). The chain recombines TRBV2 with TRBJ2-7; D perhaps matches TRBD1 (6 bases). The material sequenced was whole blood, taken at baseline. The CDR3 is CASSDRRAGDREYF. The CDR3 DNA reads TGTGCCAGCAGTGACCGCAGGGCAGGGGATAGAGAGTACTTC.